The clone carrying this T cell receptor beta chain was seen at least ten times. These data come from a study of T-cell reconstitution after alpha-beta-depleted transplantation in children. The V segment lost 4 bases and the J segment 2 bases; nucleotides outside the gene matches: 6. CDR1 and CDR2 from the germline V gene are DFQATT and SNEGSKA (reference sequence). The CDR3 covers 14 residues. The library targeted TCRbeta and was prepared with unique molecular identifiers. MiXCR was run by TCRdb on the PCR reads, yielding one entry per CDR3 protein. The profile shows about 230,000 distinct CDR3 sequences, about a tenth of them singletons.

This specimen consisted of PBMCs from the stem cell graft donor, obtained from the stem cell graft. The rearrangement links TRBV20-1 to TRBJ2-3; 7 bases align to TRBD1. The receptor was derived from a human donor who donated a stem cell graft to a child with acute lymphoblastic leukemia. CDR3: CSAIEGAITDTQYF. In DNA form, the CDR3 reads TGCAGTGCTATAGAGGGGGCAATCACAGATACGCAGTATTTT.